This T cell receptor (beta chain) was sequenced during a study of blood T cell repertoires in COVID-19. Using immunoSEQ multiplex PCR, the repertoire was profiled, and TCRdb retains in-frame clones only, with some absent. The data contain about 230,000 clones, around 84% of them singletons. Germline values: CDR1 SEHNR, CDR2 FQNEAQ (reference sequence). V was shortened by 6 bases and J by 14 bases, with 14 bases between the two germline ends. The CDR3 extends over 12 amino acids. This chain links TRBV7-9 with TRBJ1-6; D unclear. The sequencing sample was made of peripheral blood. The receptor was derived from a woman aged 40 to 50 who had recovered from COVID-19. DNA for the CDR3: TGTGCCAGCAGTCCTCCAGGTGGGTCCCTCCACTTT. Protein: CASSPPGGSLHF.